This T cell receptor beta chain was captured by sequencing in a study of blood T cell repertoires in COVID-19. Across the whole study: The cDNA or gDNA used as material had been derived from T cells, B-cell-depleted T cells, or PBMCs.

Trimming took off 2 bases at V and 10 bases at J, with 12 bases between the two ends. Germline V gene sequence: CDR1 SGHRS, CDR2 YFSETQ. The CDR3 extends over 12 amino acids. Profiled with immunoSEQ multiplex PCR; TCRdb holds only in-frame clones, not every one. The sample has fewer than 400,000 clones, nearly 90% seen once; the top ten hold 1.5% to 2%. This clone showed up just once. The sample was peripheral blood. The clonotype originates from a woman younger than 45 with COVID-19, enrolled during active disease. The chain couples TRBV5-1 to TRBJ1-1; D ambiguous. The CDR3: CASSFETSIAFF. In nucleotides, the CDR3 is TGCGCCAGCAGCTTCGAGACTTCCATAGCTTTCTTT.